The 19 T cell receptor beta chains below all came from one sample that was sequenced in a study of T cell changes during pregnancy in multiple sclerosis. Sequencing was performed with immunoSEQ multiplex PCR; in TCRdb, only in-frame clones are kept and a portion is missing. Of 75,000 to 100,000 clones in the sample, 90% to 95% were seen once. The sequences come from peripheral blood, collected after pregnancy. These receptors originate from a female donor in good health, enrolled as a control in a pregnancy study.

The V call is TRBV6-5, the J call TRBJ1-5, with D unresolved. The CDR3 runs 13 residues. The germline V gene has CDR1 MNHEY and CDR2 SVGAGI. V was trimmed by 9 bases and J by 1 base, leaving 10 bases between them. In nucleotides, the CDR3 is TGTGCCAGTAGAGGGCAGAGCAATCAGCCCCAGCATTTT. Amino acid sequence: CASRGQSNQPQHF.

This clone showed up just once. The chain carries TRBV11-2 and TRBJ2-5, with 15 bases identical to TRBD2. CDR1 and CDR2 from the germline V gene are SGHAT and FQNNGV. The trim removed 5 bases at V and 2 bases at J, leaving 12 bases unmatched. This CDR3 region has 19 residues. CDR3 DNA: TGTGCCAGCAGCCGATCCGGGACTAGCGGGGGGCCTCTACAAGAGACCCAGTACTTC. As protein: CASSRSGTSGGPLQETQYF.

V gene TRBV15 combines with J gene TRBJ1-1; 8 bases map to TRBD1. Germline trimming cut 4 bases from V and 0 bases from J; bases unmatched to any gene: 1. The germline CDR1 and CDR2 sequences are LNHNV and YYDKDF (reference sequence). The CDR3 length is 14 residues. In DNA form, the CDR3 reads TGTGCCACCAGCATCAGGGGGCTGAACACTGAAGCTTTCTTT. Its protein is CATSIRGLNTEAFF.

This chain connects TRBV2 to TRBJ2-7; 9 nucleotides align to TRBD1. Trimming removed 6 bases from V and 3 bases from J; junction bases left unmatched: 6. This CDR3 contains 14 residues. From germline, CDR1 is SNHLY and CDR2 FYNNEI. The CDR3 is CASRNRGPFYEQYF. In nucleotides, the CDR3 is TGTGCCAGCAGAAACAGGGGGCCTTTCTACGAGCAGTACTTC.

J is TRBJ2-5 and V is TRBV4-2; 15 bases align to TRBD2. Germline lookup yields CDR1 LGHNA and CDR2 YNFKEQ. There are 16 residues in the CDR3. With V trimmed by 1 base and J by 4 bases, 1 base remained unmatched. CDR3 region: CASSQGTSGRGETQYF. The CDR3 region has the DNA TGTGCCAGCAGCCAAGGGACTAGCGGGAGGGGAGAGACCCAGTACTTC.

This chain joins TRBV5-1 and TRBJ2-1, with 11 bases matching TRBD2. Trimming cost V 5 bases and J 9 bases; bases outside gene matches: 7. Germline values: CDR1 SGHRS, CDR2 YFSETQ. The CDR3 covers 14 residues. Here the CDR3 DNA reads TGCGCCAGCAGTCTTACTAGCGGGAGAACTGAGCAGTTCTTC. Translated: CASSLTSGRTEQFF.

This chain links TRBV7-8 with TRBJ2-6; 9 bases agree with TRBD1. The CDR3 runs 17 residues. V lost 1 base, J lost 4 bases, and 5 bases stayed unmatched. In germline, CDR1 is SGHVS, CDR2 FQNEAQ. In nucleotides, the CDR3 is TGTGCCAGCAGCTTAGACAGGGGGCGGGCGGGGGCCAACGTCCTGACTTTC. Translating it yields CASSLDRGRAGANVLTF.

The V call is TRBV10-3, the J call TRBJ1-1; D might be TRBD1 (6 bases). V lost 0 bases and J 4 bases, leaving 9 bases between the germline ends. In germline, CDR1 is ENHRY, CDR2 SYGVKD. This CDR3 spans 14 amino acids. The CDR3 protein is CAISESGGPTEAFF. As DNA, the CDR3 is TGTGCCATCAGTGAGTCGGGGGGGCCCACTGAAGCTTTCTTT.

J is TRBJ2-7 and V is TRBV10-2; a weak D match, TRBD2 (5 bases). The CDR3 runs to 14 residues. The ends were cut back, 3 bases at V and 2 bases at J, with 11 bases in the middle. In germline, CDR1 is WSHSY, CDR2 SAAADI. This chain's CDR3 is CASSELVRPYEQYF. The CDR3 nucleotides are TGCGCCAGCAGTGAACTAGTCCGTCCCTACGAGCAGTACTTC.

J is TRBJ2-7 and V is TRBV19, with 9 bases identical to TRBD1. The CDR3 has 14 amino acids. V lost 6 bases to trimming and J lost 7 bases; unmatched junction nucleotides: 10. Looked up from germline, CDR1 is LNHDA and CDR2 is SQIVND (reference sequence). Here the CDR3 DNA reads TGTGCCAGTAGCTGGACAGGGGTCCAGGGGGAGCAGTACTTC. Amino acid sequence: CASSWTGVQGEQYF.

The chain has TRBV5-1 and TRBJ2-2; D gene uncertain. The germline V gene has CDR1 SGHRS and CDR2 YFSETQ. Trimming removed 6 bases at V and 1 base at J, with 7 bases between. This CDR3 comprises 13 residues. In DNA, the CDR3 is TGCGCCAGCAAGATCGGGAACACCGGGGAGCTGTTTTTT. As protein: CASKIGNTGELFF.

The genes are TRBV7-3 and TRBJ2-3; D is possibly TRBD2 (5 bases). Germline V CDR1 and CDR2: SGHTA, FQGTGA. CDR3 length: 14 residues. Trimming stripped 5 bases from V and 0 bases from J, with 9 bases between. CDR3 nucleotide sequence: TGTGCCAGCAGCCTTGGGAGAAGCACAGATACGCAGTATTTT. This codes for CASSLGRSTDTQYF.

The chain has TRBV14 and TRBJ1-2; 9 bases fit TRBD1. Germline V gene lookup returns CDR1 SGHDN and CDR2 FVKESK. This CDR3 contains 13 residues. J was trimmed by 4 bases and V by 5 bases; bases with no gene match: 2. CDR3 sequence reads: CASSGTGTYGYTF. CDR3 nucleotides: TGTGCCAGCAGCGGGACAGGGACCTATGGCTACACCTTC.

The genes are TRBV7-3 and TRBJ2-6, with D possibly being TRBD1 (5 bases). V was clipped by 2 bases and J by 15 bases, with 14 bases between them. The germline V gene encodes CDR1 SGHTA and CDR2 FQGTGA. The CDR3 is 13 residues long. CDR3 sequence (DNA): TGTGCCAGCAGCTTAGTACAGGCCCTCGACCTGACTTTC. Its translation is CASSLVQALDLTF.

The chain uses TRBV7-2 and TRBJ1-2; D gene unclear. The germline V gene has CDR1 SGHTA and CDR2 FQGNSA. Trimming cost V 5 bases and J 5 bases, with 15 bases left between them. The CDR3 sequence is 14 residues long. The CDR3 DNA sequence: TGTGCCAGCAGCCCCCGGGTGATTTCATATGGCTACACCTTC. Residues: CASSPRVISYGYTF.

V is TRBV6-1 and J is TRBJ2-3; 7 bases are a match to TRBD2. V dropped 3 bases and J dropped 3; count of bases not matched to a gene: 0. The CDR3 has 13 amino acids. Looked up from germline, CDR1 is MNHNS and CDR2 is SASEGT. CDR3 sequence: CASSERETDTQYF. As DNA, the CDR3 is TGTGCCAGCAGTGAGCGGGAGACAGATACGCAGTATTTT.

J is TRBJ2-7 and V is TRBV19, with TRBD1 identical over 9 bases. The V and J ends lost 5 bases and 2 bases, in that order; junction bases with no gene match: 7. The CDR3 is 15 residues long. Germline V gene data show CDR1 as LNHDA and CDR2 as SQIVND (reference sequence). The DNA for the CDR3 is TGTGCCAGTAGTCGAGAAGGGACAGGGACCTACGAGCAGTACTTC. It is translated as CASSREGTGTYEQYF. The full variable domain, rest sourced from reference TRBV19 and TRBJ2-7, is DGGITQSPKYLFRKEGQNVTLSCEQNLNHDAMYWYRQDPGQGLRLIYYSQIVNDFQKGDIAEGYSVSREKKESFPLTVTSAQKNPTAFYLCASSREGTGTYEQYFGPGTRLTVT.

For this clone: The CDR3 ends on some other residue instead of the conserved phenylalanine or tryptophan, so this is likely a read error. The limits of the CDR3 on the DNA are not certain, so only TCRdb's listed CDR3 is given. The V and J genes are TRBV5-1 and TRBJ1-2; the table's D call, TRBD1, has no DNA check behind it. The CDR3 region is 9 residues in length, termini included. The V gene's germline CDR1 is SGHRS and CDR2 YFSETQ. The CDR3: CASSMTDCV.

J is TRBJ2-2 and V is TRBV21-1; TRBD1 is the table's D call and was not checked against the DNA. TRBV21-1 is a recognized pseudogene. CDR3 length: 16 residues. CDR3 nucleotide sequence: TGTGCCAGCAGCAAATTTGAGCAGGGGGAGGCCGGGGAGCTGTTTTTT. Amino acids: CASSKFEQGEAGELFF.